This section outlines one TCR beta chain sequence together with its context. What it binds is not known. The data stem from a study of cytomegalovirus exposure and HLA in healthy donors. Findings and limits, study-wide: Despite most TCR sequences being rare, some public TCRs occurred in many donors.

The PCR had 60 Vbeta and 13 Jbeta primers. TCRdb keeps only in-frame clones here, not all; method: immunoSEQ multiplex PCR. The sample lists about 180,000 clones, about three quarters seen once, with 6.3% in the top ten. CDR3 length equals 14 residues. This TCR was sampled from a man aged 35 to 55 in good health and CMV-seropositive. Source material: PBMCs. This chain links TRBV21-1 with TRBJ2-3; the table names TRBD2, a call not compared with the DNA. TRBV21-1 is a pseudogene. CDR3 region: CASTPSGPGDTQYF. CDR3 nucleotides: TGTGCCAGCACTCCATCCGGTCCCGGGGATACGCAGTATTTT.